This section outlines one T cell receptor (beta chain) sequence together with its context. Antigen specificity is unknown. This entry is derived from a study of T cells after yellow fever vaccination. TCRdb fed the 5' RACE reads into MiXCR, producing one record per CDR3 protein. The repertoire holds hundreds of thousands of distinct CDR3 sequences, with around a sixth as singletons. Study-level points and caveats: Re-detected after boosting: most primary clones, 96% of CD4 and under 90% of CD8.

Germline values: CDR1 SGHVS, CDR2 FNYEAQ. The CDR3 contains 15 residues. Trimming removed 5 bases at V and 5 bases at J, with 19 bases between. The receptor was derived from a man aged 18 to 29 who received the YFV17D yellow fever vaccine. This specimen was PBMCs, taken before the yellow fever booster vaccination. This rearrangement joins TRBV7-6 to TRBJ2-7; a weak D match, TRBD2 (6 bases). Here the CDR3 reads CASSPTGLVSDEQYF. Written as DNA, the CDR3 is TGTGCCAGCAGCCCAACGGGACTCGTGTCAGACGAGCAGTACTTC.